This T cell receptor beta chain was captured in a study of blood T cell repertoires in COVID-19. Study details: From the United States, Italy and Spain came samples of acute and convalescent COVID-19.

Recruited during active infection, patients (from Seattle) were subsequently followed longitudinally. In the authors' methods: How many nucleated cells were present was estimated from reference gene primer amplification. The data were produced by immunoSEQ multiplex PCR, yet TCRdb's version contains in-frame clones alone and is incomplete. V and J calls plus clone size are reproduced from that table; the DNA served to infer D and trimming. The repertoire holds approximately 110,000 clones, with 80% to 95% as singletons. Germline V gene lookup returns CDR1 SGHNT and CDR2 YYREEE (reference sequence). V shed 1 base, J shed 5 bases, and the junction held 3 bases outside the gene matches. CDR3 length: 14 residues.

This clonotype was sampled from a man aged 45-65 years with COVID-19, enrolled during active disease. The V and J genes are TRBV5-4 and TRBJ2-3; 8 positions agree with TRBD2. Sequencing used peripheral blood. Written as DNA, the CDR3 is TGTGCCAGCAGCTTGACTAGCGGAGGAGATACGCAGTATTTT. It is translated as CASSLTSGGDTQYF.